Listed here are 15 T cell receptor beta chains from one sample, sequenced in a study of cytomegalovirus exposure and HLA in healthy donors. PCR amplification relied on 60 Vbeta primers (plus 13 Jbeta primers). Libraries were prepared by immunoSEQ multiplex PCR; TCRdb keeps only in-frame clonotypes and omits some of them. The data hold more than 150,000 clones, with 80% to 85% observed a single time. Sequenced material: PBMCs. The receptors stem from a man between 35 and 55 years old in good health and CMV-seropositive.

The gene calls are TRBV2 and TRBJ2-2; 12 bases are a match to TRBD2. CDR3 length: 17 residues. J was trimmed by 7 bases and V by 9 bases; bases with no gene match: 15. Germline V CDR1 and CDR2: SNHLY, FYNNEI. The DNA for the CDR3 is TGTGCCAGTAAAACACCGACCCTAGCGGGGGGGATCGGGGAGCTGTTTTTT. The encoded protein is CASKTPTLAGGIGELFF.

This chain joins TRBV30 and TRBJ2-1, with TRBD2 matching 11 bases. J was trimmed by 7 bases and V by 0 bases; bases with no gene match: 2. Per the germline V gene, CDR1 is GTSNPN and CDR2 is SVGIG (reference sequence). The CDR3 extends over 14 amino acids. The CDR3 region has the DNA TGTGCCTGGAGTGTAGTAGCGGGGGGGAATGAGCAGTTCTTC. It specifies CAWSVVAGGNEQFF.

The chain uses TRBV6-5 and TRBJ1-1; 9 positions agree with TRBD1. The trim removed 7 bases at V and 8 bases at J, leaving 11 bases unmatched. The germline V gene encodes CDR1 MNHEY and CDR2 SVGAGI. The CDR3 loop spans 14 amino acids. The CDR3 coding sequence is TGTGCCAGCACCCAAGTCCCGGGACAGGGAGAAGCTTTCTTT. This encodes CASTQVPGQGEAFF.

The gene calls are TRBV9 and TRBJ2-7, with TRBD1 matching 10 bases. Germline-derived CDR1 and CDR2 are SGDLS and YYNGEE. Trimming took 0 bases from V and 2 from J; bases not matched to a gene: 2. This CDR3 spans 15 amino acids. The CDR3 DNA reads TGTGCCAGCAGCGTAGCTGGGACAGGGGCCTACGAGCAGTACTTC. This encodes CASSVAGTGAYEQYF.

J is TRBJ1-2 and V is TRBV28; TRBD1 might be the D (5 bases). Per germline, CDR1 MDHEN and CDR2 SYDVKM. CDR3 length: 11 residues. V lost 3 bases, J lost 8 bases, and 7 bases lay in between. As DNA, the CDR3 is TGTGCCAGCAGTTTGTCAGGGGGCTACACCTTC. The encoded protein is CASSLSGGYTF.

The chain carries TRBV10-3 and TRBJ1-3, with no clear D. Germline CDR1 is ENHRY and CDR2 is SYGVKD. The germline V and J ends were trimmed by 10 bases and 0 bases, with 16 bases remaining between them. The CDR3 is made up of 15 amino acids. Here the CDR3 DNA reads TGTGCCACCTACCCGGTCCTGAGCTCTGGAAACACCATATATTTT. Its protein is CATYPVLSSGNTIYF.

The chain has TRBV6-1 and TRBJ1-1; weak D call: TRBD1 (5 bases). The CDR3 loop spans 17 amino acids. Germline values: CDR1 MNHNS, CDR2 SASEGT. V was trimmed by 6 bases and J by 2 bases, leaving 22 bases between them. CDR3 protein: CASRETPQGVGNTEAFF. CDR3 coding DNA: TGTGCCAGCAGGGAAACCCCCCAGGGTGTTGGCAACACTGAAGCTTTCTTT.

V usage is TRBV5-3 and J usage is TRBJ2-2; 8 bases are shared with TRBD1. TRBV5-3 is flagged as an ORF with uncertain function. The CDR3 runs to 15 residues. V trimming: 0 bases; J trimming: 3 bases; junction bases outside the gene matches: 1. This CDR3 reads CARSLDRGDTGELFF. CDR3 nucleotides: TGTGCCAGAAGCTTGGACAGGGGGGACACCGGGGAGCTGTTTTTT.

This clone was found once. J is TRBJ2-7 and V is TRBV4-2; 7 bases line up with TRBD1. V gave up 0 bases and J gave up 5 bases; unmatched junction bases: 4. This CDR3 spans 14 amino acids. Germline CDR1 LGHNA, CDR2 YNFKEQ. The CDR3 reads CASSQETGPHEQYF. CDR3 nucleotide sequence: TGTGCCAGCAGCCAAGAGACAGGGCCCCACGAGCAGTACTTC.

The chain has TRBV6-5 and TRBJ2-7; 7 bases line up with TRBD2. Trimming took 2 bases from V and 4 from J; bases not matched to a gene: 8. The CDR3 sequence is 15 residues long. Germline lookup yields CDR1 MNHEY and CDR2 SVGAGI. In nucleotides, the CDR3 is TGTGCCAGCAGTTACGTCGGACGGGGAGGGTACGAGCAGTACTTC. Translated, it gives CASSYVGRGGYEQYF.

This chain uses TRBV2 with TRBJ2-1; TRBD1 matches 12 bases. The CDR3 sequence is 17 residues long. The germline V gene encodes CDR1 SNHLY and CDR2 FYNNEI. V shed 0 bases, J shed 8 bases, and the junction held 8 bases outside the gene matches. In DNA form, the CDR3 reads TGTGCCAGCAGTGAAGCGGGCGGGACAGGGGGCGGCGATGAGCAGTTCTTC. Translated: CASSEAGGTGGGDEQFF.

The rearrangement uses TRBV29-1 and TRBJ2-5, with 7 bases matching TRBD2. The better agreement between TRBJ2-7 and the DNA end casts doubt on the J call. Germline loops: CDR1 SQVTM, CDR2 ANQGSEA. This CDR3 is 11 amino acids long. Here the CDR3 DNA reads TGCAGCGTCGAGCGGGGACCCGAGCAGTACTTC. Protein product: CSVERGPEQYF.

The CDR3 DNA is TGTGCCAGCAGTTACAGGGGACTAGCGGACTACGAGCAGTACTTC. Protein: CASSYRGLADYEQYF. The chain joins TRBV6-5 to TRBJ2-7; 11 nucleotides line up with TRBD2. The junction had 3 bases not matched to a gene; V was cut back by 2 bases and J by 3 bases. The germline gives CDR1 MNHEY, CDR2 SVGAGI. CDR3 length equals 15 residues.

The chain has TRBV6-1 and TRBJ2-1, with 10 nucleotides matching TRBD2. Germline V lookup: CDR1 MNHNS, CDR2 SASEGT. The ends lost 4 bases at V and 2 bases at J; junction bases unmatched: 5. This CDR3 region has 16 residues. In DNA, the CDR3 is TGTGCCAGCAGTGGGTCTAGCGGGGGTGCCTACAATGAGCAGTTCTTC. This encodes CASSGSSGGAYNEQFF.

The chain employs TRBV5-6 and TRBJ1-2; TRBD1 aligns across 9 bases. Germline V gene lookup returns CDR1 SGHDT and CDR2 YYEEEE. The V and J ends lost 5 bases and 8 bases, in that order; junction bases with no gene match: 13. The CDR3 consists of 15 residues. The CDR3 DNA follows: TGTGCCAGCAGTCAAGGGGCCCACAGGGGGCAGGGCTACACCTTC. Protein sequence: CASSQGAHRGQGYTF.